This entry features one TCR beta chain sequence. Its antigen remains unknown. The CDR3 is 13 amino acids. Germline-derived CDR1 and CDR2 are SGHAT and FQNNGV. V was trimmed by 5 bases and J by 9 bases, leaving 17 bases between them. These data originate in a study of OX40 agonist ivuxolimab in advanced cancers. Excluded were patients having autoimmune disease history or systemic immunosuppression. Samples of blood were obtained at baseline, on cycle 4 day 1, and on cycle 7 day 1. Only in-frame clones appear in the TCRdb table, and some are missing; sequencing was by immunoSEQ multiplex PCR. Here the sample spans tens of thousands of clones, 87% being singletons. Findings and limits, study-wide: No antigen was identified for the clonally expanded peripheral T cells. At 0.1 to 3.0 mg/kg, CD4+ and CD8+ blood T cells expanded clonally by week 6.

The source of this sequence is an adult with an advanced solid tumor such as melanoma, head and neck, liver or kidney cancer. This sequence joins TRBV11-2 and TRBJ2-7, with a possible D match to TRBD2 (6 bases). The starting material was CD4+ or CD8+ T cells sorted from blood, obtained in a trial of the OX40 agonist ivuxolimab. The CDR3 spells CASSIGGVSRQYF. CDR3 in DNA: TGTGCCAGCAGCATCGGCGGGGTTTCAAGGCAGTACTTC.